Listed here are 8 T cell receptor beta chains from one sample, sequenced in a study of blood T cell repertoires in COVID-19. TCRdb keeps only in-frame clones here, not all; method: immunoSEQ multiplex PCR. The table shows 150,000 or so clones, with around 87% occurring only once. The sequenced sample consisted of peripheral blood. The receptor set was obtained from a man aged 18 to 29 with COVID-19, enrolled during active disease.

The V call is TRBV24-1, the J call TRBJ2-1, with 14 bases aligning to TRBD2. V dropped 4 bases and J dropped 8; count of bases not matched to a gene: 9. CDR3 length equals 17 residues. The germline V gene encodes CDR1 KGHDR and CDR2 SFDVKD. CDR3 protein: CATSDRGTSGSFDEQFF. As DNA, the CDR3 is TGTGCCACCAGTGACCGCGGGACTAGCGGGAGTTTTGATGAGCAGTTCTTC.

The chain links TRBV15 to TRBJ1-3; weak D call: TRBD1 (6 bases). CDR3 length equals 15 residues. With 3 bases removed from V and 2 bases from J, the gap between germline ends came to 11 bases. Germline CDR1 and CDR2: LNHNV and YYDKDF (reference sequence). The CDR3 DNA reads as TGTGCCACCAGCAGGCAGGCAGGGGCTGGAAACACCATATATTTT. It specifies CATSRQAGAGNTIYF. The full variable domain, completed using reference TRBV15 and TRBJ1-3, is DAMVIQNPRYQVTQFGKPVTLSCSQTLNHNVMYWYQQKSSQAPKLLFHYYDKDFNNEADTPDNFQSRRPNTSFCFLDIRSPGLGDTAMYLCATSRQAGAGNTIYFGEGSWLTVV.

The V and J genes are TRBV29-1 and TRBJ2-7; 7 nucleotides agree with TRBD1. The CDR3 covers 11 residues. The J segment lost 6 bases and the V segment lost 7 bases, leaving 6 bases of the junction unmatched. Germline V gene lookup returns CDR1 SQVTM and CDR2 ANQGSEA. For the CDR3, the DNA is TGCAGCGCCGAGACAGGGCGCGAGCAGTACTTC. It yields the protein CSAETGREQYF.

This clone was detected only once. The chain has TRBV27 and TRBJ2-3, with a tentative D call TRBD2 (5 bases). In germline, CDR1 is MNHEY, CDR2 SMNVEV (reference sequence). V was pared by 2 bases and J by 6 bases, with 12 bases between. The CDR3 covers 14 residues. The CDR3 region is CASSLRRDGDTQYF. The CDR3 region has the DNA TGTGCCAGCAGTTTACGCCGGGATGGGGATACGCAGTATTTT.

The V gene is TRBV28, the J gene TRBJ2-7; 7 nucleotides align to TRBD1. This CDR3 has 17 amino acids. Looked up from germline, CDR1 is MDHEN and CDR2 is SYDVKM. V lost 3 bases to trimming and J lost 2 bases; unmatched junction nucleotides: 13. The chain's CDR3 is CASSFRQTGFLAYEQYF. CDR3 DNA sequence: TGTGCCAGCAGTTTTCGGCAGACAGGGTTTTTAGCCTACGAGCAGTACTTC.

The CDR3 reads CASSLDLAGIDNEQFF. The CDR3 nucleotides read TGTGCCAGCAGCTTAGATTTGGCGGGCATCGACAATGAGCAGTTCTTC. The rearrangement links TRBV11-2 to TRBJ2-1; D may be TRBD2 (5 bases). V was shortened by 0 bases and J by 5 bases, with 14 bases between the two germline ends. Looked up from germline, CDR1 is SGHAT and CDR2 is FQNNGV. CDR3 size: 16 residues.

The V gene is TRBV5-5, the J gene TRBJ2-7; TRBD1 agrees at 8 bases. Looked up from germline, CDR1 is SGHKS and CDR2 is YYEKEE (reference sequence). With V trimmed by 2 bases and J by 3 bases, 7 bases remained unmatched. The CDR3 spans 15 residues. This CDR3 is CASSLGQGPNYEQYF. In DNA, the CDR3 is TGTGCCAGCAGCTTAGGACAGGGTCCGAACTACGAGCAGTACTTC. Full variable domain (missing parts from reference TRBV5-5 and TRBJ2-7): DAGVTQSPTHLIKTRGQQVTLRCSPISGHKSVSWYQQVLGQGPQFIFQYYEKEERGRGNFPDRFSARQFPNYSSELNVNALLLGDSALYLCASSLGQGPNYEQYFGPGTRLTVT.

V gene TRBV27 combines with J gene TRBJ2-1; 8 nucleotides agree with TRBD1. Per the germline V gene, CDR1 is MNHEY and CDR2 is SMNVEV (reference sequence). This CDR3 is 15 amino acids long. Losses at the gene ends were 5 bases for V and 8 bases for J; bases not matched to a gene: 11. The CDR3 loop is CASSRGPGGADEQFF. The CDR3 bases are TGTGCCAGCAGTCGTGGGCCAGGGGGCGCGGATGAGCAGTTCTTC.